This T cell receptor (beta chain) stems from a study of T cells expressing NK-cell markers. In the study overall: The authors sequenced eight donors, of whom seven were HCMV-seropositive and one was seronegative.

TCRdb re-called the 5' RACE reads and gives one entry per CDR3 protein, without DNA. The sample totals about 400,000 distinct CDR3 sequences. This CDR3 comprises 15 residues. Looked up from germline, CDR1 is KGHSH and CDR2 is LQKENI. Material: blood T cells: a sorted CD56 or NKG2C T cell subset, CD4+ or CD8+ T cells, or bulk PBMC T cells (not recorded which). The chain combines TRBV18 with TRBJ2-2. The sequence came from a woman between 45 and 65 years old in good health. CDR3 sequence: CASSPSQINTGELFF. Variable domain in full (rest from reference TRBV18 and TRBJ2-2): NAGVMQNPRHLVRRRGQEARLRCSPMKGHSHVYWYRQLPEEGLKFMVYLQKENIIDESGMPKERFSAEFPKEGPSILRIQQVVRGDSAAYFCASSPSQINTGELFFGEGSRLTVL.